Below are 11 T cell receptor beta chains sequenced from a single sample in a study of blood T cell repertoires in COVID-19. Sequenced by immunoSEQ multiplex PCR; TCRdb stores in-frame clones only, minus some. The table shows about 370,000 clones, with more than 80% occurring only once. Sequencing was done on a sample of peripheral blood. The receptor set was obtained from a woman in her twenties or thirties with COVID-19, enrolled during active disease.

The J gene is TRBJ2-7, the V gene TRBV19; D perhaps matches TRBD2 (5 bases). Trimming cost V 8 bases and J 6 bases, with 17 bases left between them. Germline CDR1 LNHDA, CDR2 SQIVND (reference sequence). The length of the CDR3 is 13 residues. The CDR3 DNA reads TGTGCCAGTGCATTAGGAGGTGGCGGCGAGCAGTACTTC. Encoded protein: CASALGGGGEQYF.

The chain has TRBV7-2 and TRBJ2-5; D remains ambiguous. Trimming cost V 5 bases and J 5 bases, with 15 bases left between them. In germline, CDR1 is SGHTA, CDR2 FQGNSA. The CDR3 sequence is 14 residues long. The CDR3 sequence is CASSMSNSAETQYF. In nucleotides, the CDR3 is TGTGCCAGCAGCATGAGCAATTCTGCCGAGACCCAGTACTTC.

The V call is TRBV18, the J call TRBJ2-1, with D perhaps matching TRBD2 (5 bases). Trimming took 6 bases from V and 9 from J, leaving 18 bases between them. Per germline, CDR1 KGHSH and CDR2 LQKENI. CDR3 size: 14 residues. The CDR3 is CASSPESRRSEQFF. The CDR3, as DNA: TGTGCCAGCTCCCCCGAGAGCAGGAGGAGTGAGCAGTTCTTC.

A note on this clone: This same CDR3 is encoded by further DNA sequences in the sample. The V and J genes are TRBV4-1 and TRBJ1-2, with D possibly being TRBD1 (5 bases). V was shortened by 3 bases and J by 1 base, with 6 bases between the two germline ends. CDR3 size: 13 residues. Germline assignment: CDR1 MGHRA and CDR2 YSYEKL. This CDR3 is CASSQDINYGYTF. CDR3 bases: TGCGCCAGCAGCCAGGACATTAACTATGGCTACACCTTC.

The V and J genes are TRBV9 and TRBJ2-3; 7 positions match TRBD2. Germline CDR1 SGDLS, CDR2 YYNGEE. This CDR3 has 15 residues. V lost 0 bases and J lost 5; bases outside the gene matches: 6. CDR3 in DNA: TGTGCCAGCAGCGTAGCGGCGGGAGCGGTAGATACGCAGTATTTT. Translating gives CASSVAAGAVDTQYF.

This sequence joins TRBV30 and TRBJ2-1; 11 bases are shared with TRBD2. With V trimmed by 2 bases and J by 5 bases, 8 bases remained unmatched. CDR1 GTSNPN and CDR2 SVGIG come from the germline V gene (reference sequence). This CDR3 has 16 residues. This CDR3 reads CAWSRIAGGPDNEQFF. The CDR3 DNA follows: TGTGCCTGGAGTAGGATAGCGGGAGGGCCAGACAATGAGCAGTTCTTC.

There are a few counts of this clone. V is TRBV25-1 and J is TRBJ1-6; D unclear. CDR1 MGHDK and CDR2 SYGVNS come from the germline V gene. There are 13 residues in the CDR3. Trimming took off 1 base at V and 7 bases at J, with 5 bases between the two ends. The DNA for the CDR3 is TGTGCCAGCAGTGAATCAGTCAATTCACCCCTCCACTTT. Translating gives CASSESVNSPLHF.

The gene calls are TRBV10-3 and TRBJ1-6, with 7 bases aligning to TRBD1. This CDR3 is built from 13 residues. Germline CDR1 is ENHRY and CDR2 is SYGVKD. V dropped 6 bases and J dropped 12; count of bases not matched to a gene: 8. The CDR3 bases are TGTGCCATCAGACCAGGGACAGAGGAACCCCTCCACTTT. It codes for CAIRPGTEEPLHF.

The rearrangement joins TRBV6-2 or TRBV6-3 to TRBJ1-5; the D gene is possibly TRBD1 (5 bases). The germline gives CDR1 MNHEY, CDR2 SVGEGT. CDR3 length equals 17 residues. Trimming shortened V by 6 bases and J by 0 bases, and 18 bases separated the two germline ends. The CDR3 DNA is TGTGCCAGCAGCAGCATGAGATGGACATATAGCAATCAGCCCCAGCATTTT. Encoded protein: CASSSMRWTYSNQPQHF.

This chain's CDR3 is CASSQGAGYEQYF. In nucleotides, the CDR3 is TGCGCCAGCAGCCAAGGGGCAGGCTACGAGCAGTACTTC. The chain employs TRBV4-3 and TRBJ2-7, with D hard to call. The CDR3 extends over 13 amino acids. Germline V gene sequence: CDR1 LGHNA, CDR2 YSLEER. The V end lost 1 base, the J end lost 3 bases, and 7 bases lay between the germline ends.

Only a few counts were recorded for this clone. The genes are TRBV6-2 or TRBV6-3 and TRBJ2-3; 7 bases are a match to TRBD1. Germline loops: CDR1 MNHEY, CDR2 SVGEGT. The J segment lost 2 bases and the V segment lost 5 bases, leaving 7 bases of the junction unmatched. CDR3 length: 15 amino acids. The CDR3 coding sequence is TGTGCCAGCAGTCGACAGGGCGGTTACACAGATACGCAGTATTTT. Translation: CASSRQGGYTDTQYF.